This T cell receptor beta chain stems from a study of cytomegalovirus exposure and HLA in healthy donors. Study context: From donors who were HLA-typed, an early data release held approximately 84 million unique TCRs. Whole-study results and caveats: Reportedly, fewer N-insertions than the approximately 650-donor mean appeared in an Asian-associated ancestry cluster in a later analysis. Common viral pathogens seemed, in a later analysis, to connect with several of the most significant clusters. Some 150 TCR beta chains were listed as cytomegalovirus-associated.

Researchers ran the PCR with 60 Vbeta and 13 Jbeta primers. TCRdb's table, derived via immunoSEQ multiplex PCR, lists solely in-frame clones and lacks some. The sample lists 110,000 to 150,000 clones, around four fifths occurring once. The CDR3 contains 14 residues. Germline assignment: CDR1 KGHSH and CDR2 LQKENI. J lost 3 bases, V lost 6 bases, and 6 bases had no gene match. A note on this clone: The target antigen is unknown.

The sample comprised PBMCs. This chain links TRBV18 with TRBJ2-3; the match to TRBD2 covers 7 bases. This TCR was recovered from a male donor in good health and CMV-seronegative. The CDR3 DNA reads as TGTGCCAGCTCCCGGGGGGTAACGACAGATACGCAGTATTTT. Its translation is CASSRGVTTDTQYF.